These 10 T cell receptor beta chains were sequenced from one sample in a study of blood T cell repertoires in COVID-19. Sequenced by immunoSEQ multiplex PCR; TCRdb stores in-frame clones only, minus some. The sample lists some 49,000 clones, 65% to 90% seen once, with under 25% in the top ten. Sequencing input: peripheral blood. Receptors originate from a woman older than 75 with COVID-19, enrolled during active disease.

V usage is TRBV19 and J usage is TRBJ2-6, with D tentatively TRBD2 (5 bases). Germline V gene data show CDR1 as LNHDA and CDR2 as SQIVND (reference sequence). CDR3 size: 17 residues. Trimming removed 5 bases at V and 0 bases at J, with 14 bases between. DNA of the CDR3: TGTGCCAGTAGTGACGGACTTGCGGACTCTGGGGCCAACGTCCTGACTTTC. It is translated as CASSDGLADSGANVLTF.

This clone has just a few counts. The chain couples TRBV18 to TRBJ2-7, with D perhaps TRBD2 (6 bases). Per germline, CDR1 KGHSH and CDR2 LQKENI. Trimming left V 6 bases short and J 3 bases short, with 15 bases between. The CDR3 totals 14 residues. The CDR3 loop reads CASSPLETSYEQYF. CDR3 nucleotide sequence: TGTGCCAGCTCCCCCCTAGAGACTAGCTACGAGCAGTACTTC.

This chain links TRBV10-3 with TRBJ1-5, with D unclear. CDR3 length: 13 amino acids. Trimming took off 4 bases at V and 0 bases at J, with 4 bases between the two ends. Germline V gene sequence: CDR1 ENHRY, CDR2 SYGVKD. CDR3 protein: CAISGDSNQPQHF. The DNA for the CDR3 is TGTGCCATCAGTGGCGATAGCAATCAGCCCCAGCATTTT.

The CDR3 coding sequence is TGCGCCAGCAGCTTGGCTAGCGGGAGTTATACCGGGGAGCTGTTTTTT. This codes for CASSLASGSYTGELFF. The chain links TRBV5-1 to TRBJ2-2, with 10 bases that match TRBD2. The CDR3 consists of 16 residues. The V gene end was trimmed by 0 bases and the J gene end by 5 bases; junction bases not matched to a gene: 4. The germline gives CDR1 SGHRS, CDR2 YFSETQ. The variable domain in full, with the rest retrieved from reference TRBV5-1 and TRBJ2-2, is KAGVTQTPRYLIKTRGQQVTLSCSPISGHRSVSWYQQTPGQGLQFLFEYFSETQRNKGNFPGRFSGRQFSNSRSEMNVSTLELGDSALYLCASSLASGSYTGELFFGEGSRLTVL.

This chain links TRBV19 with TRBJ1-5, with unresolved D. CDR3 size: 16 residues. Trimming cost V 6 bases and J 0 bases, with 15 bases left between them. Germline V gene data show CDR1 as LNHDA and CDR2 as SQIVND (reference sequence). The CDR3 DNA sequence: TGTGCCAGTAGCCTGTTGAGTTCTTATAGCAATCAGCCCCAGCATTTT. It encodes CASSLLSSYSNQPQHF.

This clone has just a few counts. V gene TRBV7-2 combines with J gene TRBJ1-6, with a weak D call TRBD1 (6 bases). Germline values: CDR1 SGHTA, CDR2 FQGNSA. V lost 3 bases and J lost 15, with 15 bases in between. CDR3 length: 13 amino acids. DNA for the CDR3: TGTGCCAGCAGCTTCCGGGACACTGGCGGCCTCCACTTT. It is translated as CASSFRDTGGLHF.

The chain combines TRBV27 with TRBJ2-1, with a possible D match to TRBD2 (5 bases). The CDR3 is 13 residues long. V shed 6 bases and J shed 6 bases, with 12 bases lying between them. Germline lookup yields CDR1 MNHEY and CDR2 SMNVEV (reference sequence). CDR3 loop: CASSYHRGNEQFF. The CDR3, as DNA: TGTGCCAGCAGCTACCATCGGGGCAATGAGCAGTTCTTC.

This clone was counted between two and nine times. Written as DNA, the CDR3 is TGTGCCACCAGTGGCGGGGGCGCGGTCACTGAAGCTTTCTTT. It encodes CATSGGGAVTEAFF. The V and J genes are TRBV24-1 and TRBJ1-1, with D perhaps matching TRBD1 (6 bases). Germline V lookup: CDR1 KGHDR, CDR2 SFDVKD. The CDR3 runs 14 residues. V was shortened by 5 bases and J by 4 bases, with 13 bases between the two germline ends.

This rearrangement joins TRBV7-8 to TRBJ2-1, with TRBD2 as a possible D gene (7 bases). V lost 10 bases, J lost 9 bases, and 19 bases lay in between. Germline V CDR1 and CDR2: SGHVS, FQNEAQ. This CDR3 comprises 13 residues. CDR3 region: CATSRGGAGEQFF. The CDR3 DNA reads TGTGCCACGTCGAGGGGGGGGGCCGGTGAGCAGTTCTTC.

This chain uses TRBV18 with TRBJ2-5; unclear D gene. There are 15 residues in the CDR3. From germline, CDR1 is KGHSH and CDR2 LQKENI. The germline V and J ends were trimmed by 1 base and 2 bases, with 11 bases remaining between them. For the CDR3, the DNA is TGTGCCAGCTCACCACGGAACAGAGAACAAGAGACCCAGTACTTC. It codes for CASSPRNREQETQYF.